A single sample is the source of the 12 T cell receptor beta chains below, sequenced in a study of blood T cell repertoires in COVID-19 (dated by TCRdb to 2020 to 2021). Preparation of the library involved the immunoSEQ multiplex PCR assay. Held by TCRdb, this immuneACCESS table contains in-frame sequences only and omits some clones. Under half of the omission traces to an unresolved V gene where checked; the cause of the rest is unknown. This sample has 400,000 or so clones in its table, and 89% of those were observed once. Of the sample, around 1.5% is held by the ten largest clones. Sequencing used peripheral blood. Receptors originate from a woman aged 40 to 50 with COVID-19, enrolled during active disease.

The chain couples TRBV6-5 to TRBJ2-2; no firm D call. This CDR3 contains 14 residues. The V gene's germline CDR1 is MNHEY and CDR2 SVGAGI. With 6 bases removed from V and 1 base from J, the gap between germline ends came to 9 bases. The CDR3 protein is CASRKTGNTGELFF. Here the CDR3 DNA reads TGTGCCAGCAGGAAGACGGGGAACACCGGGGAGCTGTTTTTT.

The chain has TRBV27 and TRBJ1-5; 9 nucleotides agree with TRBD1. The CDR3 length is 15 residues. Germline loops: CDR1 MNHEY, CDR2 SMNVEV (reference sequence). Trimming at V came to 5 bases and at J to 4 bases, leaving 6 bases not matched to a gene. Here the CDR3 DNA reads TGTGCCAGCAGTATCGACGGGACAGGGAATCAGCCCCAGCATTTT. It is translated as CASSIDGTGNQPQHF.

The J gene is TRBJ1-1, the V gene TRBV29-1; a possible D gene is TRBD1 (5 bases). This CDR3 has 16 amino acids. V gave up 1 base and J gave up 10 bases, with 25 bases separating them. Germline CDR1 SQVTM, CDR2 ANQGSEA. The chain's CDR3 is CSVEVGLDSIYVRAFF. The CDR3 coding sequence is TGCAGCGTTGAAGTAGGGCTAGACAGCATCTACGTCCGAGCTTTCTTT.

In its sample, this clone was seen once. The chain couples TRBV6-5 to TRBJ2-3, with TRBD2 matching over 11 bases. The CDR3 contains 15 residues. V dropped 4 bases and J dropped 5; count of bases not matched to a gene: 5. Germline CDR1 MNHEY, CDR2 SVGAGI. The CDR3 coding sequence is TGTGCCAGCAGTTTTAGCGGGGGGGCGTTAGATACGCAGTATTTT. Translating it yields CASSFSGGALDTQYF.

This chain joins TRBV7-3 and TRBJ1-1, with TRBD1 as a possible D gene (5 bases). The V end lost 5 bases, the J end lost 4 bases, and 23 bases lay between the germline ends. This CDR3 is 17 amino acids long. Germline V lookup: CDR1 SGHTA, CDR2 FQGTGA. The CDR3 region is CASSRRAQGADPTEAFF. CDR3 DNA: TGTGCCAGCAGCCGCCGCGCACAAGGGGCGGATCCCACTGAAGCTTTCTTT.

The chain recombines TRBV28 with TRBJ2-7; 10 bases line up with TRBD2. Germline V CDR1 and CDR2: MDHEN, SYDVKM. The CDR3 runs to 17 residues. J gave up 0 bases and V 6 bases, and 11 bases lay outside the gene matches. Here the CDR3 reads CASSQVGLAKYSYEQYF. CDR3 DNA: TGTGCCAGCAGCCAGGTGGGACTAGCGAAATACTCCTACGAGCAGTACTTC.

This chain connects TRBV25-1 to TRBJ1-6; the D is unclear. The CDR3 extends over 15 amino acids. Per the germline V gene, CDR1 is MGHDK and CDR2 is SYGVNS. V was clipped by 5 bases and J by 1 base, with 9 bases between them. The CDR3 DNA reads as TGTGCCAGCAGTCACCGGGAGTCCTATAATTCACCCCTCCACTTT. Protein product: CASSHRESYNSPLHF.

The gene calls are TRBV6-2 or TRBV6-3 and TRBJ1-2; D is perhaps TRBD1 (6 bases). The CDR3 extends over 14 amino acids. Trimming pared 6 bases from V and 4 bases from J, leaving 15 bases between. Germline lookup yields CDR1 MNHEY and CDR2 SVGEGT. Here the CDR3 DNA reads TGTGCCAGCAGCCCCGAGGGGGGGTCCTATGGCTACACCTTC. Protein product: CASSPEGGSYGYTF.

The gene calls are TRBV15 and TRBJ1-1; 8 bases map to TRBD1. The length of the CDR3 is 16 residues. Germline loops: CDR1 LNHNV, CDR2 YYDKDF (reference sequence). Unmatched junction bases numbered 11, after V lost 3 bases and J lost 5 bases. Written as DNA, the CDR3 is TGTGCCACCAGCAGGAGGTCGGGGACAGGCGGGACTGAAGCTTTCTTT. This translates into CATSRRSGTGGTEAFF.

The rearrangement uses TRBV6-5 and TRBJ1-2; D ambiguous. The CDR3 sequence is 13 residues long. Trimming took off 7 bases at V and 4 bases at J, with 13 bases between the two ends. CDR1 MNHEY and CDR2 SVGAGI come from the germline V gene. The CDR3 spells CASTAREGYGYTF. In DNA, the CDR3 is TGTGCCAGCACGGCCCGGGAGGGCTATGGCTACACCTTC.

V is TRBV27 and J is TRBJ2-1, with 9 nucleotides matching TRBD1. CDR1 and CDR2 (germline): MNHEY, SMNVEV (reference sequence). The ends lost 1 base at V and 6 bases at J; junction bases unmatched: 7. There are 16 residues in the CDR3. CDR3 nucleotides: TGTGCCAGCAGTTTATACAGGGGGCGAGGTGTCAATGAGCAGTTCTTC. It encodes CASSLYRGRGVNEQFF.

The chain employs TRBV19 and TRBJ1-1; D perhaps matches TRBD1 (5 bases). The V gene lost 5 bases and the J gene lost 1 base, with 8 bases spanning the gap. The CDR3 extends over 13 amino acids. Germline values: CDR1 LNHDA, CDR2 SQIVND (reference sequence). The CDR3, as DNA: TGTGCCAGTAGTTGGGACTGGAACACTGAAGCTTTCTTT. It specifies CASSWDWNTEAFF.